A selection of T cell receptor beta chains follows, all from one sample in a study of spatial heterogeneity in lung cancer. TCRdb reprocessed the 5' RACE reads via MiXCR and lists one record per CDR3 protein. The table has around 110,000 distinct CDR3 sequences, 12% seen once. The material was PBMCs, obtained at follow-up. These receptors came from a male donor with early-stage non-small cell lung cancer. The conserved cysteine and the conserved F or W are not part of the CDR3 here. Each record gives: V gene, J gene, CDR3 protein.

v_gene: TRBV5-1; j_gene: TRBJ2-2; CDR3aa: ASADRGSNTGELF
v_gene: TRBV5-1; j_gene: TRBJ1-4; CDR3aa: ASSLVSGPNEKLF
v_gene: TRBV7-9; j_gene: TRBJ2-2; CDR3aa: ASRTSGLNTGELF
v_gene: TRBV28; j_gene: TRBJ2-3; CDR3aa: ASTLGQLVDTQY
v_gene: TRBV7-6; j_gene: TRBJ1-5; CDR3aa: ASSLEGFVPQH
v_gene: TRBV10-2; j_gene: TRBJ2-4; CDR3aa: ASSESRGLVIAKNIQY
v_gene: TRBV29-1; j_gene: TRBJ1-2; CDR3aa: SVNARDRGGYGYT
v_gene: TRBV29-1; j_gene: TRBJ2-1; CDR3aa: SVADLAGGYNEQF
v_gene: TRBV9; j_gene: TRBJ1-1; CDR3aa: ASSSTGSSLNTEAF
v_gene: TRBV3-1; j_gene: TRBJ2-3; CDR3aa: ASSLRAGSTDTQY
v_gene: TRBV6-6; j_gene: TRBJ2-2; CDR3aa: ASRPRGGAGTGELF
v_gene: TRBV6-1; j_gene: TRBJ1-5; CDR3aa: ASSGSGTFGNQPQH
v_gene: TRBV28; j_gene: TRBJ2-2; CDR3aa: ASTGGTGELF
v_gene: TRBV10-3; j_gene: TRBJ2-7; CDR3aa: ASGPGQGSSEQY
v_gene: TRBV5-1; j_gene: TRBJ2-7; CDR3aa: ASREPGLAREQY
v_gene: TRBV12-3/TRBV12-4; j_gene: TRBJ2-7; CDR3aa: ASSLAGTPAYEQY
v_gene: TRBV12-3/TRBV12-4; j_gene: TRBJ1-1; CDR3aa: ASSFGMNTEAF